This entry concerns a single T cell receptor (beta chain). The antigen remains undetermined. These data are taken from a study of radiotherapy plus CTLA-4 blockade in lung cancer. Study at large: Objective responses were observed in 15% to 20% of patients, and disease control was achieved by 30% to 35%. Overall study findings and caveats: Blood-borne expansion of tumor-derived TCR clones followed radiotherapy plus ipilimumab.

Each patient with chemo-refractory metastatic non-small-cell lung cancer was treated with focal radiation plus CTLA-4 blockade using ipilimumab. V was shortened by 5 bases and J by 0 bases, with 11 bases between the two germline ends. Germline V gene lookup returns CDR1 SEHNR and CDR2 FQNEAQ (reference sequence). The CDR3 consists of 15 residues. The assay was immunoSEQ multiplex PCR, and TCRdb's table has in-frame clones only and misses some. The top ten clones hold about 2% of a sample with roughly 92,000 clones, approximately 86% of them seen once. V usage is TRBV7-9 and J usage is TRBJ2-4; D may be TRBD2 (5 bases). The source of this sequence is a human donor with non-small cell lung cancer who had a partial response to radiotherapy plus ipilimumab. Sequenced material: peripheral blood, taken from a patient treated with radiotherapy plus ipilimumab. The CDR3: CASSQGGLAKNIQYF. The CDR3 nucleotides read TGTGCCAGCAGCCAAGGAGGACTAGCCAAAAACATTCAGTACTTC.